A single TCR beta chain is shown here with its context. Antigen specificity is unknown. V was pared by 1 base and J by 5 bases, with 11 bases between. This CDR3 contains 14 residues. Per germline, CDR1 LNHDA and CDR2 SQIVND (reference sequence). This sample stems from a study of a mutant IDH1 vaccine in newly diagnosed glioma. Whole-study context: Patients got their first vaccination 4-6 weeks after radiotherapy alone, or with temozolomide cycles.

Time point indicated: week 5, during vaccination. Vaccine doses each comprised 300 ug of mutant IDH1 20-mer peptide, with topical imiquimod. The protocol was immunoSEQ multiplex PCR, while the TCRdb copy is restricted to in-frame clones and leaves out a portion. Among approximately 40,000 clones listed, approximately 78% were seen once. This material consisted of PBMCs, taken from a glioma patient whose treatment included an IDH1 peptide vaccine. The TCR comes from a man aged 40-50 years with glioma. The genes are TRBV19 and TRBJ1-1; D is perhaps TRBD1 (6 bases). Written as DNA, the CDR3 is TGTGCCAGTAGTATAGCACAGGGACTAACTGAAGCTTTCTTT. It yields the protein CASSIAQGLTEAFF. Full variable domain (missing parts from reference TRBV19 and TRBJ1-1): DGGITQSPKYLFRKEGQNVTLSCEQNLNHDAMYWYRQDPGQGLRLIYYSQIVNDFQKGDIAEGYSVSREKKESFPLTVTSAQKNPTAFYLCASSIAQGLTEAFFGQGTRLTVV.